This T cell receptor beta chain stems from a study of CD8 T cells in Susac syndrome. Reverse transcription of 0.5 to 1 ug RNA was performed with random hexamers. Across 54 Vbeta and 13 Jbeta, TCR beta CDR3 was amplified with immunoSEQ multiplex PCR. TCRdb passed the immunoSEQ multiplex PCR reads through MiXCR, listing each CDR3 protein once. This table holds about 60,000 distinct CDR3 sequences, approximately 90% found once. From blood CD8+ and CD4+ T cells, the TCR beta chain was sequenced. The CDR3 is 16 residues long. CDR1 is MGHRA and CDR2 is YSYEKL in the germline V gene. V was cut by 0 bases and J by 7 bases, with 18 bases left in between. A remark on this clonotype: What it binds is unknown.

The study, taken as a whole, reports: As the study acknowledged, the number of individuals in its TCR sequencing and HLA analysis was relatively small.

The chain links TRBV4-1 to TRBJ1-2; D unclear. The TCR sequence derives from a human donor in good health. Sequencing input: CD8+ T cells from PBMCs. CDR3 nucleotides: TGCGCCAGCAGCCAAGATGGGGAAATATGGGTTCGTGGCTACACCTTC. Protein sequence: CASSQDGEIWVRGYTF.